These 2 T cell receptor beta chains came from one sample sequenced in a study of T cells in localized non-small cell lung cancer. Here immunoSEQ multiplex PCR was the method, and the copy in TCRdb shows in-frame clones only, minus some. The sample records tens of thousands of clones, 88% being singletons. The sample here was peripheral blood, taken before any cancer treatment. Source of these receptors: a woman aged 35 to 70 with stage I lung adenocarcinoma.

V usage is TRBV2 and J usage is TRBJ1-2; unclear D gene. V was shortened by 1 base and J by 7 bases, with 10 bases between the two germline ends. Germline CDR1 reads SNHLY; CDR2 reads FYNNEI. The CDR3 length is 13 residues. In DNA, the CDR3 is TGTGCCAGCAGTGAAGTGTCAGTCTCTGGCTACACCTTC. Its translation: CASSEVSVSGYTF.

This chain joins TRBV7-2 and TRBJ2-5, with TRBD2 identical over 9 bases. The CDR3 length is 18 residues. V was pared by 1 base and J by 4 bases, with 13 bases of the junction left unmatched. Germline V CDR1 and CDR2: SGHTA, FQGNSA. CDR3 bases: TGTGCCAGCAGCTTAGGACTTTTTGGCGGGGGGGCCGGAGAGACCCAGTACTTC. It yields the protein CASSLGLFGGGAGETQYF. The full variable domain, rest sourced from reference TRBV7-2 and TRBJ2-5, is GAGVSQSPSNKVTEKGKDVELRCDPISGHTALYWYRQSLGQGLEFLIYFQGNSAPDKSGLPSDRFSAERTGGSVSTLTIQRTQQEDSAVYLCASSLGLFGGGAGETQYFGPGTRLLVL.